This TCR beta chain was sequenced during a study of blood T cells in healthy people across ages. CDR3 length: 16 amino acids. Germline V gene data show CDR1 as SGHRS and CDR2 as YFSETQ. A second PCR, run for about 7 to 11 cycles, used a sample-barcoded 5' primer plus a J-beta primer mix. TCRdb called the 5' RACE reads again in MiXCR, with one record for every CDR3 protein. There are a few hundred thousand distinct CDR3 sequences in the sample; over 25% occur only once, and approximately 3.3% lies in the top ten. Concerning this clonotype: At one of its ends the junction is not consistent with the germline gene, which may arise from a read error.

The sample was also linked to a second study, of T cells of mothers and their children.

The chain carries TRBV5-1 and TRBJ2-5; D perhaps matches TRBD2 (6 bases). The TCR was taken from a boy aged 2 to 10 in good health. The source material was blood. The CDR3 nucleotides read TGCGCCAGCAGCTTGCCCTCCGGGAGTTCCCAAGAGACCCTGTACTTC. Translating it yields CASSLPSGSSQETLYF.